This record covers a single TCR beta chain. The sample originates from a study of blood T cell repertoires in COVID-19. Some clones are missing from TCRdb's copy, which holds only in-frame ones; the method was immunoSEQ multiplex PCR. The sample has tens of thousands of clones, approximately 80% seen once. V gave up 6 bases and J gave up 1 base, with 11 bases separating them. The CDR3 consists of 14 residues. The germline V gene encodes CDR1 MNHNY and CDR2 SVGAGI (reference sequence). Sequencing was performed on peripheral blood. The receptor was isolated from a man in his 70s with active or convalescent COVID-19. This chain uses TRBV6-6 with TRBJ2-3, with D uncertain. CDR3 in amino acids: CASREFLGTDTQYF. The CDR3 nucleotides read TGTGCCAGCAGAGAGTTTTTAGGCACAGATACGCAGTATTTT.